The sequence of this T cell receptor beta chain was determined in a study of identical twins. Via MiXCR, TCRdb re-called the 5' RACE reads, giving one row per CDR3 protein. The sample records a few hundred thousand distinct CDR3 sequences, roughly 8% being singletons. Many counts were recorded for this clonotype. Trimming at V came to 0 bases and at J to 11 bases, leaving 11 bases not matched to a gene. Germline loops: CDR1 SGHRS, CDR2 YFSETQ. The length of the CDR3 is 15 residues. This sample was shared with a second study, whose subject was yellow fever vaccine responses in identical twins.

The chain has TRBV5-1 and TRBJ2-3; 8 positions agree with TRBD2. This sequence was found in a woman under 30 in good health. Sequenced sample: CD8+ T cells sorted from blood. As DNA, the CDR3 is TGCGCCAGCAGCTTGGCCGGCGGGGGGAGGATATGGCAGTATTTT. Its protein product is CASSLAGGGRIWQYF. The entire variable domain, with the rest obtained from reference TRBV5-1 and TRBJ2-3, is as follows: KAGVTQTPRYLIKTRGQQVTLSCSPISGHRSVSWYQQTPGQGLQFLFEYFSETQRNKGNFPGRFSGRQFSNSRSEMNVSTLELGDSALYLCASSLAGGGRIWQYFGPGTRLTVL.